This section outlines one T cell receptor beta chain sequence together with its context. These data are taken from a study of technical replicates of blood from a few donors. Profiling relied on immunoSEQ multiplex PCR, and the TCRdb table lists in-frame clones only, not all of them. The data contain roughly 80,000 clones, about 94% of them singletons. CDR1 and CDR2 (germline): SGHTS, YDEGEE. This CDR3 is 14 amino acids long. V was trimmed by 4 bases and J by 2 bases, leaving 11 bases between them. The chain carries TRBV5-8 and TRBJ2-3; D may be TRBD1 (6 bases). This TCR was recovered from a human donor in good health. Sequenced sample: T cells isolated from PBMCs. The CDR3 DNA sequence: TGTGCCAGCAGCCGACAGGAGTTCACAGATACGCAGTATTTT. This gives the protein CASSRQEFTDTQYF.